The 10 T cell receptor beta chains below come from one sample, sequenced in a study of T-cell reconstitution after alpha-beta-depleted transplantation in children. Construction of the TCRbeta library involved unique molecular identifiers. MiXCR, run by TCRdb on the PCR reads, gives a single entry per CDR3 protein. The sample records roughly 200,000 distinct CDR3 sequences, about 11% being singletons. The sequencing here drew on PBMCs, taken before TCRalphabeta/CD19-depleted stem cell transplant. The receptors here all came from a child in the first two years of life with acute myeloid leukemia, due to receive a stem cell transplant.

V is TRBV14 and J is TRBJ2-3; D remains unclear. The CDR3 contains 14 residues. Germline V gene data show CDR1 as SGHDN and CDR2 as FVKESK. V dropped 0 bases and J dropped 11 bases, with 15 bases sitting between them. The CDR3: CASSQDPWRPLQYF. The CDR3 coding sequence is TGTGCCAGCAGCCAAGACCCCTGGCGGCCTTTGCAGTATTTT.

This clonotype occurred many times. This chain connects TRBV10-3 to TRBJ1-3; D not certain. CDR1 is ENHRY, CDR2 SYGVKD, per germline. V lost 3 bases to trimming and J lost 0 bases, with 12 bases between them. The CDR3 runs 16 residues. CDR3 bases: TGTGCCATCAGTGACCAGACGCGGCACTCTGGAAACACCATATATTTT. Encoded protein: CAISDQTRHSGNTIYF.

In this sample, this clonotype turned up many times. The V and J genes are TRBV7-8 and TRBJ2-7, with D hard to call. CDR1 and CDR2 from the germline V gene are SGHVS and FQNEAQ. Trimming took off 1 base at V and 0 bases at J, with 13 bases between the two ends. This CDR3 is built from 16 residues. The CDR3 here is CASSLVVRLDSYEQYF. CDR3 DNA sequence: TGTGCCAGCAGCTTAGTCGTAAGGCTTGACTCCTACGAGCAGTACTTC.

In this sample, this clonotype turned up many times. The rearrangement uses TRBV24-1 and TRBJ2-1; D is perhaps TRBD1 (6 bases). Looked up from germline, CDR1 is KGHDR and CDR2 is SFDVKD. V lost 0 bases and J 4 bases, leaving 12 bases between the germline ends. This CDR3 has 16 amino acids. CDR3 nucleotide sequence: TGTGCCACCAGTGATTTGGGGGGCGTAGGGTACAATGAGCAGTTCTTC. It yields the protein CATSDLGGVGYNEQFF.

This clonotype was found many times. The chain recombines TRBV20-1 with TRBJ1-5; no reliable D call. The length of the CDR3 is 16 residues. V lost 3 bases to trimming and J lost 2 bases, with 17 bases between them. CDR1 and CDR2 (germline): DFQATT, SNEGSKA (reference sequence). CDR3 DNA: TGCAGTGCTAGTTGGTCTGGCCCTCGGGGCAATCAGCCCCAGCATTTT. Protein: CSASWSGPRGNQPQHF.

This rearrangement joins TRBV19 to TRBJ2-1, with 8 bases aligning to TRBD2. Looked up from germline, CDR1 is LNHDA and CDR2 is SQIVND (reference sequence). V lost 4 bases to trimming and J lost 7 bases; unmatched junction nucleotides: 6. The CDR3 sequence is 14 residues long. DNA for the CDR3: TGTGCCAGTAGTAAGCGGGAGAGGTCAAATGAGCAGTTCTTC. Amino acids: CASSKRERSNEQFF.

Ten or more counts support this clonotype. The chain uses TRBV5-1 and TRBJ2-7; D gene ambiguous. Germline values: CDR1 SGHRS, CDR2 YFSETQ. There are 14 residues in the CDR3. Between the trimmed V and J ends, which lost 0 bases and 0 bases, there was a span of 7 bases. DNA of the CDR3: TGCGCCAGCAGCTTGGAATGGAGCTCCTACGAGCAGTACTTC. It yields the protein CASSLEWSSYEQYF. The full variable domain, in which reference TRBV5-1 and TRBJ2-7 provide the parts outside the CDR3, is KAGVTQTPRYLIKTRGQQVTLSCSPISGHRSVSWYQQTPGQGLQFLFEYFSETQRNKGNFPGRFSGRQFSNSRSEMNVSTLELGDSALYLCASSLEWSSYEQYFGPGTRLTVT.

In this sample, this clonotype turned up many times. This chain connects TRBV20-1 to TRBJ2-4; the D gene is possibly TRBD2 (6 bases). This CDR3 has 16 amino acids. CDR1 DFQATT and CDR2 SNEGSKA come from the germline V gene (reference sequence). V was cut by 3 bases and J by 3 bases, with 18 bases left in between. The CDR3: CSARRDPFTGKNIQYF. The CDR3 DNA reads TGCAGTGCTAGGCGGGACCCCTTTACAGGCAAAAACATTCAGTACTTC.

This clonotype came up many times. A much larger clone sits a single nucleotide away, making a read error possible. The chain couples TRBV2 to TRBJ2-3; 10 bases map to TRBD1. The V gene end was trimmed by 10 bases and the J gene end by 4 bases; junction bases not matched to a gene: 8. The CDR3 totals 14 residues. Germline V gene sequence: CDR1 SNHLY, CDR2 FYNNEI. CDR3 in amino acids: CATLRDRGADTQYF. DNA of the CDR3: TGTGCCACTTTACGGGACAGGGGAGCAGATACGCAGTATTTT.

This clonotype was observed at least ten times. V gene TRBV24-1 combines with J gene TRBJ1-2, with a tentative D call TRBD1 (5 bases). The ends were cut back, 2 bases at V and 4 bases at J, with 10 bases in the middle. In germline, CDR1 is KGHDR, CDR2 SFDVKD. The CDR3 sequence is 14 residues long. CDR3 sequence: CATSDSGYGYGYTF. CDR3 in DNA: TGTGCCACCAGTGATTCAGGGTATGGCTATGGCTACACCTTC.